This T cell receptor (beta chain) was sequenced for a study of cytomegalovirus exposure and HLA in healthy donors. Findings and limits, study-wide: Per a prior analysis, the majority of TCR beta V segments were productive roughly 90% or roughly 30% of the time. The majority of CMV-associated TCR beta chains were reported as apparently HLA-restricted in a later analysis. A classifier reportedly called cytomegalovirus status with high sensitivity and specificity.

This CDR3 spans 13 amino acids. Germline trimming cut 7 bases from V and 7 bases from J; bases unmatched to any gene: 11. Per germline, CDR1 SQVTM and CDR2 ANQGSEA. To note about this clone: The antigen remains unidentified.

The PCR used 60 Vbeta and 13 Jbeta primers. As originally analysed: Unique TCR beta chains numbered about 72 million in a later analysis, with some 9.9 million shared. The table came from immunoSEQ multiplex PCR; TCRdb's copy has only in-frame clones and leaves some out. V, J and clone size are taken as reported in that table, and D and trimming were inferred from the DNA itself. Of fewer than 200,000 clones listed, 77% are singletons. The sample comprised PBMCs. The V and J genes are TRBV29-1 and TRBJ2-7; 9 bases are a match to TRBD1. This TCR came from a male donor in good health and CMV-seropositive. The DNA of the CDR3 is TGCAGCGGACGGACAGGGGATGGGGGGGAGCAGTACTTC. This translates into CSGRTGDGGEQYF.